In this sample, the clone carrying this TCR beta chain turned up a few times. Antigen: not known. The CDR3 extends over 14 amino acids. Germline CDR1 SGHVS, CDR2 FNYEAQ. V was clipped by 0 bases and J by 6 bases, with 9 bases between them. The data originate from a study of cytomegalovirus exposure and HLA in healthy donors. Across the whole study: Among about 200 million T cells, an earlier analysis found about 100 million unique TCR beta sequences.

General study findings and limits: In a later analysis, about 17,000 TCR beta sequences were associated with HLA alleles at 0.05 false discovery rate. Being productive about 90% or about 30% of the time was typical of most TCR beta V segments in an earlier analysis. Reportedly, fewer N-insertions than the roughly 700-donor mean appeared in an Asian-associated ancestry cluster in a later analysis.

The PCR made use of 60 Vbeta and 13 Jbeta primers. The protocol was immunoSEQ multiplex PCR, while the TCRdb copy is restricted to in-frame clones and leaves out a portion. This repertoire shows 180,000 or so clones, around four fifths found once; its top ten account for roughly 1.5%. The J gene is TRBJ2-1, the V gene TRBV7-6; D remains ambiguous. The TCR comes from a man aged 18 to 30 in good health and CMV-seronegative. Sequencing input: PBMCs. The CDR3 loop is CASSLAAELNEQFF. The CDR3 DNA reads TGTGCCAGCAGCTTAGCCGCTGAACTCAATGAGCAGTTCTTC.